This T cell receptor (beta chain) was sequenced during a study of blood T cell repertoires in COVID-19. Across the study: The study drew acute and convalescent COVID-19 samples from the United States, Italy and Spain.

In the original analysis: Scientists estimated how many nucleated cells there were by amplifying reference gene primers. Only in-frame clones appear in the TCRdb table, and some are missing; sequencing was by immunoSEQ multiplex PCR. V, J and clone size are those of that table, while D and trimming were read from the DNA. The sample yields 130,000 to 150,000 clones, around nine tenths seen once. V was shortened by 4 bases and J by 1 base, with 14 bases between the two germline ends. Germline values: CDR1 SGHTS, CDR2 YDEGEE. This CDR3 contains 15 residues. V usage is TRBV5-8 and J usage is TRBJ1-1, with a possible D match to TRBD1 (5 bases). The TCR sequence derives from a human donor in a cohort sampled during active COVID-19. Sequenced sample: peripheral blood. The CDR3 DNA is TGTGCCAGCAGCGTTCAGGGTATTGGGAACACTGAAGCTTTCTTT. Amino acids: CASSVQGIGNTEAFF.